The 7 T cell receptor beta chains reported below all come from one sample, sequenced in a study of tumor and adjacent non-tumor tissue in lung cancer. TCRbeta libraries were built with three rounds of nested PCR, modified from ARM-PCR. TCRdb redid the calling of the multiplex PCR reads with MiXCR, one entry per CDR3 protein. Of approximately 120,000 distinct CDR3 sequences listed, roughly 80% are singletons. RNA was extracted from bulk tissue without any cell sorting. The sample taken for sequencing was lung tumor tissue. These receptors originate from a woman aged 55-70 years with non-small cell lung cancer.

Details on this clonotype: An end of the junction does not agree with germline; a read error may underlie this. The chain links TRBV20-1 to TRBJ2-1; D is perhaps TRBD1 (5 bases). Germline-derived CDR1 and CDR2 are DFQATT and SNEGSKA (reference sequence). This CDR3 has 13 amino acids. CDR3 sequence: CTARGARVNEQFF. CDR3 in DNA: TGCACTGCTAGAGGAGCCAGGGTTAATGAGCAGTTCTTC.

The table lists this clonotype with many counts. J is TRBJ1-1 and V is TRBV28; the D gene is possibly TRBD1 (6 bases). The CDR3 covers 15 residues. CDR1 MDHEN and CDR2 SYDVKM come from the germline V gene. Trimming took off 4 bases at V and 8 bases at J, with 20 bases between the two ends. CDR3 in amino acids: CASSSFSPNTGEAFF. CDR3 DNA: TGTGCCAGCAGTTCCTTTTCACCAAATACAGGGGAAGCTTTCTTT.

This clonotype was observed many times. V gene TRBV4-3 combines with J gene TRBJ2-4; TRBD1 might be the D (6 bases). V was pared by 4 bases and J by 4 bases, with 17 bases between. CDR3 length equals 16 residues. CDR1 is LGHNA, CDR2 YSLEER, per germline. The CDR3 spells CASSPATGLLKNIQYF. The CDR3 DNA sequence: TGCGCCAGCAGCCCTGCGACAGGACTGCTGAAAAACATTCAGTACTTC.

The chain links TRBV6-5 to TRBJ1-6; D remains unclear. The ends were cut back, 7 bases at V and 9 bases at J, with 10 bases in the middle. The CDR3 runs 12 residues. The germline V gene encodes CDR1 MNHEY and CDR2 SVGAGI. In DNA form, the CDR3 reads TGTGCCAGCACCGGGATATGTTCACCCCTCCACTTT. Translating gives CASTGICSPLHF.

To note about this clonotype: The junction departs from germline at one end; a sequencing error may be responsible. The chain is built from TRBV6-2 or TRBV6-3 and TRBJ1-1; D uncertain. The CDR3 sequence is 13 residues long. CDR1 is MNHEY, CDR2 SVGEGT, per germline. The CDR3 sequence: CAGSVLGGTEAFF. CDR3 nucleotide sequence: TGTGCCGGCAGTGTTCTAGGAGGGACTGAAGCTTTCTTT.

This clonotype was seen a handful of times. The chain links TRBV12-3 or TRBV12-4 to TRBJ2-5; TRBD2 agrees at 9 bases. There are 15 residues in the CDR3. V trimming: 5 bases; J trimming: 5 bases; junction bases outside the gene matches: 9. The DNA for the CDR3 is TGTGCCAGCAGTCTTCCCCTAGCGGGGACGGAGACCCAGTACTTC. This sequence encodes CASSLPLAGTETQYF.

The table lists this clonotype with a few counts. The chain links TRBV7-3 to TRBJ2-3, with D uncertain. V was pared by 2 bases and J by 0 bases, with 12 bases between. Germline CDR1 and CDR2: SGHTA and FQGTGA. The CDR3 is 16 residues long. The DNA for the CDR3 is TGTGCCAGCAGCTTAGGTCCCGGACGCAGCACAGATACGCAGTATTTT. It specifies CASSLGPGRSTDTQYF.